The clone carrying this T cell receptor beta chain was seen only a few times. Antigen specificity is unknown. The data derive from a study of T cells in Graves' hyperthyroidism and ophthalmopathy. Whole-study findings and limits: Blood samples included most of the expanded thyroid clonotypes exceeding 0.001.

This CDR3 has 16 amino acids. Germline V gene lookup returns CDR1 SGHAT and CDR2 FQNNGV. V lost 6 bases to trimming and J lost 5 bases; unmatched junction nucleotides: 10. RNA transcripts gave rise to amplified TCR beta CDR3 regions. With the HTBI primer set, the TCR CDR3 went through a first round of RT-PCR. TCRdb re-derived calls from the multiplex PCR reads in MiXCR, one entry per CDR3 protein. The sample shows 700,000 to 950,000 distinct CDR3 sequences, about a third of them seen only once. This chain joins TRBV11-2 and TRBJ2-5, with 12 bases matching TRBD2. The specimen was blood. The sequence was obtained from a woman aged 35 to 49 with Graves' hyperthyroidism. The CDR3 here is CASSTRLAGESETQYF. CDR3 sequence (DNA): TGTGCCAGCAGTACCCGACTAGCGGGAGAATCGGAGACCCAGTACTTC.